The 17 T cell receptor beta chains below were found in one sample sequenced in a study of molecular identifiers for immune sequencing clone quantification. TCRdb called the PCR reads again in MiXCR, with one record for every CDR3 protein. The sample has about 640,000 distinct CDR3 sequences, about 20% seen once. Sequenced: naive CD8+ T cells from blood, with Jurkat cell RNA spiked in. Subset given: FACS-sorted CD8+CD4-CCR7+CD45RA+ naive T cells. The receptors here all came from a human donor in good health. Some libraries in this study had Jurkat cell RNA spiked in.

The chain has TRBV6-2 or TRBV6-3 and TRBJ2-7, with TRBD1 as a possible D gene (6 bases). The CDR3 extends over 16 amino acids. V was pared by 0 bases and J by 0 bases, with 12 bases between. Germline V gives CDR1 MNHEY, CDR2 SVGEGT. CDR3 sequence reads: CASSYSRQASSYEQYF. The CDR3 DNA reads TGTGCCAGCAGTTACTCGCGACAGGCGAGCTCCTACGAGCAGTACTTC.

This clonotype has a count of ten or more. The chain joins TRBV4-3 to TRBJ1-2; unclear D gene. The germline CDR1 and CDR2 sequences are LGHNA and YSLEER. V lost 0 bases, J lost 0 bases, and 8 bases lay in between. The CDR3 covers 15 residues. Here the CDR3 reads CASSQDQQTNYGYTF. CDR3 in DNA: TGCGCCAGCAGCCAAGATCAACAGACTAACTATGGCTACACCTTC.

In this sample, this clonotype turned up many times. The chain uses TRBV28 and TRBJ2-7, with TRBD2 matching 10 bases. CDR3 size: 14 residues. Germline values: CDR1 MDHEN, CDR2 SYDVKM. Trimming at V came to 10 bases and at J to 5 bases, leaving 11 bases not matched to a gene. The CDR3 region has the DNA TGTGCCACGTCAGCGGGAGGGCCGTTCGACGAGCAGTACTTC. It is translated as CATSAGGPFDEQYF. The variable domain in full, with the rest retrieved from reference TRBV28 and TRBJ2-7, is DVKVTQSSRYLVKRTGEKVFLECVQDMDHENMFWYRQDPGLGLRLIYFSYDVKMKEKGDIPEGYSVSREKKERFSLILESASTNQTSMYLCATSAGGPFDEQYFGPGTRLTVT.

This clonotype has just a few counts. The gene calls are TRBV7-6 and TRBJ2-2; TRBD2 is a possible D gene (5 bases). CDR1 is SGHVS, CDR2 FNYEAQ, per germline. The germline V and J ends were trimmed by 5 bases and 4 bases, with 17 bases remaining between them. The CDR3 loop spans 16 amino acids. The CDR3 sequence: CASSRPEGAPTGELFF. The CDR3 DNA reads TGTGCCAGCAGCAGGCCCGAGGGCGCGCCCACCGGGGAGCTGTTTTTT. The entire variable domain, with the rest obtained from reference TRBV7-6 and TRBJ2-2, is as follows: GAGVSQSPRYKVTKRGQDVALRCDPISGHVSLYWYRQALGQGPEFLTYFNYEAQQDKSGLPNDRFSAERPEGSISTLTIQRTEQRDSAMYRCASSRPEGAPTGELFFGEGSRLTVL.

The sample holds many counts of this clonotype. The rearrangement links TRBV7-6 to TRBJ2-5, with TRBD1 identical over 7 bases. V trimming: 1 base; J trimming: 4 bases; junction bases outside the gene matches: 9. This CDR3 contains 16 residues. The germline V gene has CDR1 SGHVS and CDR2 FNYEAQ. The CDR3 loop reads CASSLGVRGTRETQYF. As DNA, the CDR3 is TGTGCCAGCAGCTTAGGAGTCAGGGGGACGCGAGAGACCCAGTACTTC.

This clonotype was observed many times. The J gene is TRBJ2-5, the V gene TRBV7-9, with TRBD1 matching over 10 bases. Germline trimming cut 5 bases from V and 3 bases from J; bases unmatched to any gene: 6. The CDR3 sequence is 15 residues long. The V gene's germline CDR1 is SEHNR and CDR2 FQNEAQ (reference sequence). CDR3 in DNA: TGTGCCAGCAGCGCCCGACAGGGGGCTGAAGAGACCCAGTACTTC. Its translation is CASSARQGAEETQYF.

This clonotype has a handful of counts. The chain employs TRBV12-3 or TRBV12-4 and TRBJ2-1; a weak D match, TRBD2 (7 bases). V was clipped by 7 bases and J by 8 bases, with 15 bases between them. CDR3 size: 13 residues. The CDR3: CASTYGGPYEQFF. The CDR3 DNA follows: TGTGCCAGCACCTACGGGGGGCCCTATGAGCAGTTCTTC.

CDR3 bases: TGTGCCAGCAGCTTAGCCCCCGGCGGGAGGGCTGAGTACGAGCAGTACTTC. Translation gives CASSLAPGGRAEYEQYF. The chain carries TRBV7-3 and TRBJ2-7, with 9 bases matching TRBD2. V dropped 2 bases and J dropped 4; count of bases not matched to a gene: 12. This CDR3 has 17 residues. Germline loops: CDR1 SGHTA, CDR2 FQGTGA.

This clonotype has a handful of counts. Possible read error: a much larger clone is one base away. This chain joins TRBV27 and TRBJ2-7, with 11 bases aligning to TRBD1. CDR3 size: 14 residues. Trimming cost V 4 bases and J 3 bases; bases outside gene matches: 2. Germline CDR1 reads MNHEY; CDR2 reads SMNVEV (reference sequence). CDR3 in amino acids: CASSWTGGFYEQYF. Written as DNA, the CDR3 is TGTGCCAGCAGTTGGACAGGGGGCTTCTACGAGCAGTACTTC.

This clonotype was seen ten or more times. The rearrangement links TRBV18 to TRBJ2-7; D is perhaps TRBD1 or TRBD2 (7 bases each). The V gene's germline CDR1 is KGHSH and CDR2 LQKENI. V was cut by 5 bases and J by 4 bases, with 18 bases left in between. This CDR3 spans 15 amino acids. This CDR3 is CASSGTTGTEYEQYF. CDR3 DNA: TGTGCCAGCTCAGGGACTACCGGGACAGAGTACGAGCAGTACTTC.

The V and J genes are TRBV12-3 or TRBV12-4 and TRBJ2-7; 8 bases align to TRBD1. This CDR3 has 15 amino acids. J lost 3 bases, V lost 5 bases, and 9 bases had no gene match. The CDR3 DNA sequence: TGTGCCAGCAGTCTTCAGGGGGCGCAAGTCTACGAGCAGTACTTC. As protein: CASSLQGAQVYEQYF.

This clonotype was detected ten times or more. The CDR3 is CASSQEATTDTQYF. The CDR3 bases are TGCGCCAGCAGCCAAGAAGCCACGACAGATACGCAGTATTTT. This chain uses TRBV4-1 with TRBJ2-3; D is undetermined. This CDR3 contains 14 residues. Germline CDR1 MGHRA, CDR2 YSYEKL. Trimming cost V 0 bases and J 3 bases, with 7 bases left between them.

This clonotype has ten or more counts. This chain joins TRBV29-1 and TRBJ2-5; maybe TRBD2 (7 bases). CDR3 length equals 13 residues. CDR1 and CDR2 from the germline V gene are SQVTM and ANQGSEA. Trimming took 6 bases from V and 7 from J, leaving 18 bases between them. For the CDR3, the DNA is TGCAGCGTGGACACCGGGGGGCTTGGGACCCAGTACTTC. Translated, it gives CSVDTGGLGTQYF. Full variable domain (remainder filled in from reference TRBV29-1 and TRBJ2-5): SAVISQKPSRDICQRGTSLTIQCQVDSQVTMMFWYRQQPGQSLTLIATANQGSEATYESGFVIDKFPISRPNLTFSTLTVSNMSPEDSSIYLCSVDTGGLGTQYFGPGTRLLVL.

This clonotype was detected a few times. The rearrangement joins TRBV28 to TRBJ2-3, with TRBD2 matching 10 bases. The CDR3 has 15 residues. Germline V gene data show CDR1 as MDHEN and CDR2 as SYDVKM. The V segment lost 5 bases and the J segment 4 bases; nucleotides outside the gene matches: 6. The chain's CDR3 is CASSEQRGGSDTQYF. The CDR3 DNA follows: TGTGCCAGCAGTGAGCAGCGGGGGGGCTCAGATACGCAGTATTTT.

This clonotype was seen more than once but under ten times. Since a much larger clone is just one base distant, this may be a read error. This sequence joins TRBV28 and TRBJ1-1; D remains ambiguous. The germline V gene has CDR1 MDHEN and CDR2 SYDVKM. The CDR3 totals 15 residues. This CDR3 is CAGRPLRELNTEAFF. Written as DNA, the CDR3 is TGTGCCGGCAGACCCCTACGGGAATTGAACACTGAAGCTTTCTTT. The whole variable domain, filled in from reference TRBV28 and TRBJ1-1, reads DVKVTQSSRYLVKRTGEKVFLECVQDMDHENMFWYRQDPGLGLRLIYFSYDVKMKEKGDIPEGYSVSREKKERFSLILESASTNQTSMYLCAGRPLRELNTEAFFGQGTRLTVV.

Points on this clonotype: Being one base from a much bigger clone, this may be a read error. The J gene is TRBJ2-2, the V gene TRBV24-1; TRBD1 aligns across 8 bases. The V gene end was trimmed by 8 bases and the J gene end by 6 bases; junction bases not matched to a gene: 4. The CDR3 has 13 amino acids. Germline V lookup: CDR1 KGHDR, CDR2 SFDVKD. The CDR3 spells CATNPGGAGELFF. CDR3 nucleotides: TGTGCCACCAACCCAGGGGGCGCCGGGGAGCTGTTTTTT.

This clonotype was recorded at least ten times. The genes are TRBV28 and TRBJ2-3; 8 bases align to TRBD2. Looked up from germline, CDR1 is MDHEN and CDR2 is SYDVKM. This CDR3 spans 17 amino acids. V gave up 6 bases and J gave up 2 bases; unmatched junction bases: 13. For the CDR3, the DNA is TGTGCCAGCAGCTCCCACCCGACTAGCGAATTCACAGATACGCAGTATTTT. It yields the protein CASSSHPTSEFTDTQYF.